Listed here are 10 T cell receptor beta chains from one sample, sequenced in a study of blood T cell repertoires in COVID-19. Here immunoSEQ multiplex PCR was the method, and the copy in TCRdb shows in-frame clones only, minus some. The sample carries a few hundred thousand clones, approximately 89% recorded once. The specimen was peripheral blood. These receptors all come from a woman between 35 and 50 years old who had recovered from COVID-19.

The chain uses TRBV6-5 and TRBJ1-1; the D gene is possibly TRBD1 (6 bases). Trimming shortened V by 5 bases and J by 1 base, and 11 bases separated the two germline ends. Germline-derived CDR1 and CDR2 are MNHEY and SVGAGI. This CDR3 spans 14 amino acids. Here the CDR3 DNA reads TGTGCCAGCAGTACATGGACAGCGAACACTGAAGCTTTCTTT. Translated: CASSTWTANTEAFF.

The V gene is TRBV12-5, the J gene TRBJ2-2, with 7 bases identical to TRBD2. Germline lookup yields CDR1 LGHNT and CDR2 FRNRAP. J was trimmed by 0 bases and V by 2 bases; bases with no gene match: 15. The CDR3 totals 20 residues. For the CDR3, the DNA is TGTGCTAGTGGTTTGATTCCTAGCGGTACCCTGTTCGCGAACACCGGGGAGCTGTTTTTT. Translating gives CASGLIPSGTLFANTGELFF.

The chain links TRBV9 to TRBJ2-1; D gene uncertain. The CDR3 spans 14 residues. Trimming stripped 4 bases from V and 0 bases from J, with 8 bases between. Germline V gene lookup returns CDR1 SGDLS and CDR2 YYNGEE. CDR3 sequence: CASSLRSSYNEQFF. For the CDR3, the DNA is TGTGCCAGCAGCCTTCGGAGCTCCTACAATGAGCAGTTCTTC.

The chain carries TRBV6-1 and TRBJ1-6; D gene uncertain. Germline-derived CDR1 and CDR2 are MNHNS and SASEGT. The CDR3 has 16 amino acids. Trimming shortened V by 6 bases and J by 0 bases, and 12 bases separated the two germline ends. CDR3 residues: CASSERESSYNSPLHF. The CDR3 DNA reads TGTGCCAGCAGCGAAAGAGAGAGCTCCTATAATTCACCCCTCCACTTT.

V is TRBV19 and J is TRBJ2-3; 12 positions match TRBD2. Germline V gives CDR1 LNHDA, CDR2 SQIVND (reference sequence). The ends lost 6 bases at V and 2 bases at J; junction bases unmatched: 3. The CDR3 sequence is 15 residues long. The CDR3 spells CASSGTSGYTDTQYF. CDR3 DNA: TGTGCCAGTAGCGGGACTAGCGGGTACACAGATACGCAGTATTTT.

V and J are TRBV5-4 and TRBJ1-3; no clear D gene. The CDR3 sequence is 16 residues long. Trimming left V 0 bases short and J 0 bases short, with 10 bases between. The germline gives CDR1 SGHNT, CDR2 YYREEE (reference sequence). Written as DNA, the CDR3 is TGTGCCAGCAGCTTGGCCGACACCAGCTCTGGAAACACCATATATTTT. Protein sequence: CASSLADTSSGNTIYF.

The chain combines TRBV2 with TRBJ2-1, with 9 positions matching TRBD1. The CDR3 spans 14 residues. Looked up from germline, CDR1 is SNHLY and CDR2 is FYNNEI. The CDR3 DNA sequence: TGTGCAACCGAACGGGACAGGGCGTCATATGAGCAGTTCTTC. It encodes CATERDRASYEQFF.

The V call is TRBV7-3, the J call TRBJ2-1, with TRBD1 matching over 7 bases. Trimming removed 5 bases from V and 8 bases from J; junction bases left unmatched: 3. In germline, CDR1 is SGHTA, CDR2 FQGTGA. The CDR3 runs 12 residues. DNA of the CDR3: TGTGCCAGCAGCCCACAGGGGTATGAGCAGTTCTTC. It translates to CASSPQGYEQFF.

The gene calls are TRBV7-2 and TRBJ2-5, with 7 positions matching TRBD2. Losses at the gene ends were 5 bases for V and 5 bases for J; bases not matched to a gene: 14. Per the germline V gene, CDR1 is SGHTA and CDR2 is FQGNSA. CDR3 length equals 16 residues. The CDR3 nucleotides are TGTGCCAGCAGCCCCCGCAAAGGGAGGGCCAGCGAGACCCAGTACTTC. Protein product: CASSPRKGRASETQYF.

The J gene is TRBJ2-3, the V gene TRBV4-1; 10 bases align to TRBD2. Germline lookup yields CDR1 MGHRA and CDR2 YSYEKL. The V and J ends lost 1 base and 0 bases, in that order; junction bases with no gene match: 4. This CDR3 comprises 17 residues. CDR3 protein: CASSQGETSGSTDTQYF. The CDR3 DNA is TGCGCCAGCAGCCAAGGGGAGACTAGCGGGAGCACAGATACGCAGTATTTT.